This TCR beta chain was identified in a study of cytomegalovirus exposure and HLA in healthy donors (dated by TCRdb to about 2017). Concerning the study at large: A later analysis indicated that the 120 validation repertoires were generated on the platform also employed for the 600 to 750 repertoires of the first cohort. The study aimed to test whether cataloging public T cell receptors could reveal signatures of past pathogen exposure. High-throughput TCR immunosequencing, statistical association of individual TCRs with disease status, and machine learning were combined to predict cytomegalovirus infection status. Besides the first cohort of more than 650 subjects, a separate validation cohort made up of 120 different subjects was used.

Libraries were constructed by the immunoSEQ multiplex PCR assay. In the source study's methods: A statistical classification framework was built to diagnose cytomegalovirus status from the catalog of TCR beta chain sequences. TCRdb provides this immuneACCESS table in a form limited to in-frame rearrangements. Some clones are lacking; in checked studies, under half of them reflect an unresolved V gene, and why the rest are absent is not known. V and J calls and clone size are as listed in that table; D and trimming were resolved from the DNA. For this sample the table gives about 250,000 clones, of which approximately 87% were detected only once. The ten largest clones take up 2% to 3% of the sample. From the cysteine through the phenylalanine, the CDR3 covers 13 amino acids. CDR3 DNA is the only sequence kept; it has 39 bases, read in frame from the first base. Compared with germline, V lacks 2 bases and J lacks 7 bases; bases without a gene match: 5. In the germline V gene, CDR1 corresponds to SGDLS and CDR2 to YYNGEE.

Findings and caveats that apply to the study as a whole: The validation cohort had no HLA typing available for a later analysis, so co-occurrence within that cohort was assessed over all 130 or so repertoires. The authors suggested that the approach could potentially be generalized to other disease states and immunological phenotypes. Most TCR sequences were observed very rarely across donors, whereas some public TCRs were present in many individuals. The study gave a list of under 200 TCR beta chains associated with cytomegalovirus. The classifier was reported to diagnose cytomegalovirus status with high specificity and sensitivity in both the original cohort and the validation cohort. Subsequent analysis determined that TCRs grouped into clusters in the first cohort also showed a tendency toward co-occurrence across the 130 or so validation repertoires, and approximately 94% of cluster scores exceeded 0. In vitro tests confirmed that a few of the cytomegalovirus-associated TCR beta chains recognize cytomegalovirus antigens.

The donors belonged to the validation cohort of under 150 subjects, which was separate from the roughly 670-subject first cohort. In this sample, this clone turned up a few times. It lacks a known antigen. The sample holds no much larger clone one base away, and base qualities are not on file. This clonotype was obtained from a man between 18 and 29 years old in good health and CMV-seronegative. What was sequenced was PBMCs. The sequence joins TRBV9 to TRBJ1-2, with 7 bases matching TRBD1. The sequenced DNA is TGTGCCAGCAGCGTTCAGGGGGTGGGTGGCTACACCTTC. This encodes CASSVQGVGGYTF.